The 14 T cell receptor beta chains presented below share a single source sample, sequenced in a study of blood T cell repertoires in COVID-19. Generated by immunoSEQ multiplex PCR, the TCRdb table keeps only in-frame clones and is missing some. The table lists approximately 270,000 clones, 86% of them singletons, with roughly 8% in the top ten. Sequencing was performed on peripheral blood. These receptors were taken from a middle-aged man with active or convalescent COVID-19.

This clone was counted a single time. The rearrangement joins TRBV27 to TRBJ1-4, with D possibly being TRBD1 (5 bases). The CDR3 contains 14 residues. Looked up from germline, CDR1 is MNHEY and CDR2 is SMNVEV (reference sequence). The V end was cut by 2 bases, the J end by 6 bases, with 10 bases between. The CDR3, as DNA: TGTGCCAGCAGTTTAATGGGGGGTCATGAAAAACTGTTTTTT. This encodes CASSLMGGHEKLFF.

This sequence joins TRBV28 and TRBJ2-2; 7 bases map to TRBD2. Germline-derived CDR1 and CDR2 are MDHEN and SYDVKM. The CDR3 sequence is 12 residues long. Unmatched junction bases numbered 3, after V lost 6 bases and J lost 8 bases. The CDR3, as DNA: TGTGCCAGCAGCCTGGGAGGGGGGGAGCTGTTTTTT. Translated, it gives CASSLGGGELFF. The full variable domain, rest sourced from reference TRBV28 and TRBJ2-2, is DVKVTQSSRYLVKRTGEKVFLECVQDMDHENMFWYRQDPGLGLRLIYFSYDVKMKEKGDIPEGYSVSREKKERFSLILESASTNQTSMYLCASSLGGGELFFGEGSRLTVL.

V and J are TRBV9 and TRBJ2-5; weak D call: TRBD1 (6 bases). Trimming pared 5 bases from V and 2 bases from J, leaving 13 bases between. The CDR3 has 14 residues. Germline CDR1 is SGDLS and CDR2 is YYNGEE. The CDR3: CASSRGHQQETQYF. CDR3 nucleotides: TGTGCCAGCAGTAGGGGACATCAACAAGAGACCCAGTACTTC.

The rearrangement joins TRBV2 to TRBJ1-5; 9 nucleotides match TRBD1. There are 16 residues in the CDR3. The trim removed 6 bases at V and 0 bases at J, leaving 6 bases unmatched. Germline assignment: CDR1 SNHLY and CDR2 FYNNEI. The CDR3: CASSFGTGYSNQPQHF. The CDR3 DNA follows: TGTGCCAGCAGCTTCGGGACAGGGTATAGCAATCAGCCCCAGCATTTT. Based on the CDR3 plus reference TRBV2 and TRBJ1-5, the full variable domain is EPEVTQTPSHQVTQMGQEVILRCVPISNHLYFYWYRQILGQKVEFLVSFYNNEISEKSEIFDDQFSVERPDGSNFTLKIRSTKLEDSAMYFCASSFGTGYSNQPQHFGDGTRLSIL.

DNA of the CDR3: TGTGCCAGCAGCTTGTATACAGGGGCCCACGAGCAGTACTTC. Its protein is CASSLYTGAHEQYF. The chain couples TRBV5-5 to TRBJ2-7; 7 bases match TRBD1. After removal of 1 base from V and 5 bases from J, the junction contained 6 bases not matched to a gene. CDR3 length equals 14 residues. Germline lookup yields CDR1 SGHKS and CDR2 YYEKEE (reference sequence).

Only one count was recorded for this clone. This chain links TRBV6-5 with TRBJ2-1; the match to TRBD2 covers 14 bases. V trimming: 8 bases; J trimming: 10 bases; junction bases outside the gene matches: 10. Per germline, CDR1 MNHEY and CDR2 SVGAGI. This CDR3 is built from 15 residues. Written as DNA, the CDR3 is TGTGCCAGCTCCCTAGGGGGGACTAGCGGGAGCGAGCAGTTCTTC. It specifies CASSLGGTSGSEQFF.

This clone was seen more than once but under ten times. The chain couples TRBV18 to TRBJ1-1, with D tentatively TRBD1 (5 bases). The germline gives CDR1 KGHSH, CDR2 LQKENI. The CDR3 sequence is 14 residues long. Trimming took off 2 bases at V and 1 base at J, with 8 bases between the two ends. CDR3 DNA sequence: TGTGCCAGCTCACCAGACAGCCAGAACACTGAAGCTTTCTTT. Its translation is CASSPDSQNTEAFF.

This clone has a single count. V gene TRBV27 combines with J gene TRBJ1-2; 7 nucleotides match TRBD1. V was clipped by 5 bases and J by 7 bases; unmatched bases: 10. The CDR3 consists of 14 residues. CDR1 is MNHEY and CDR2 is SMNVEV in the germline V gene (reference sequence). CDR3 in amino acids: CASSPHRQGSGYTF. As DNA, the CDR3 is TGTGCCAGCAGTCCCCATCGACAGGGAAGTGGCTACACCTTC.

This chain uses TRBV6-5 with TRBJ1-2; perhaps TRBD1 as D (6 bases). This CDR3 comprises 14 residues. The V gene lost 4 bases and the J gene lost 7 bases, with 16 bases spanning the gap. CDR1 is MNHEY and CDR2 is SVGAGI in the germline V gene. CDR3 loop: CASSLTDSKIGYTF. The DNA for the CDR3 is TGTGCCAGCAGTTTAACGGACAGTAAGATTGGCTACACCTTC.

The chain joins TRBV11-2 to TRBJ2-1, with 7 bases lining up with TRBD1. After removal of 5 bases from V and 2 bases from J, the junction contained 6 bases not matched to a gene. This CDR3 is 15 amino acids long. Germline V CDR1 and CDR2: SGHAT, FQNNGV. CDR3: CASSLGQLAYNEQFF. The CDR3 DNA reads TGTGCCAGCAGCCTGGGACAGCTTGCCTACAATGAGCAGTTCTTC.

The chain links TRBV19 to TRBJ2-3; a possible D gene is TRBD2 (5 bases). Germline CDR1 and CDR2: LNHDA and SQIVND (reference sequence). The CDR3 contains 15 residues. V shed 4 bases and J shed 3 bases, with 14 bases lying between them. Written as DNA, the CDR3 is TGTGCCAGTAGTAGCTCAGAGGGTTCGACAGATACGCAGTATTTT. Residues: CASSSSEGSTDTQYF.

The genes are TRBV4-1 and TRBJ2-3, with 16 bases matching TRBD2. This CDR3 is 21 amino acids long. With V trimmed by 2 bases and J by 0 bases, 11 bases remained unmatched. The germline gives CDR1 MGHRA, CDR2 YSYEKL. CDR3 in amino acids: CASSQTGTSGRALLSTDTQYF. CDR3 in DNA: TGCGCCAGCAGCCAAACAGGGACTAGCGGGAGGGCCCTTCTGAGCACAGATACGCAGTATTTT.

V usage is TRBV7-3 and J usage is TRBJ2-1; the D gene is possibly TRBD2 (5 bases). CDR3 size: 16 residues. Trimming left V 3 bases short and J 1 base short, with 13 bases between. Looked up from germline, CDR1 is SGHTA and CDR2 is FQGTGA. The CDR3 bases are TGTGCCAGCAGCTTCGATGGCGGGCGATCCTACAATGAGCAGTTCTTC. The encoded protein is CASSFDGGRSYNEQFF.

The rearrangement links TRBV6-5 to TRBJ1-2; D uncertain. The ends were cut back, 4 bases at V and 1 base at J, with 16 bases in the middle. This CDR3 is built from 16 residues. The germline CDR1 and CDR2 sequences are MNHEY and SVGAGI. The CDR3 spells CASSSGKRNFNYGYTF. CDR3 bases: TGTGCCAGCAGTTCCGGGAAACGCAATTTTAACTATGGCTACACCTTC.